This T cell receptor (beta chain) was observed in a study of monozygotic twins with inflammatory bowel disease. TCRdb re-called the 5' RACE reads; one entry per CDR3 protein, DNA not given. The sample data list about 420,000 distinct CDR3 sequences. There are 15 residues in the CDR3. The V gene's germline CDR1 is MNHEY and CDR2 SMNVEV (reference sequence). The chain recombines TRBV27 with TRBJ1-3. Sequenced sample: blood. The sequence was obtained from a human donor with ulcerative colitis or Crohn's disease, or a healthy co-twin of an affected twin (not recorded which). The CDR3 region is CASSPRSAFGNTIYF.